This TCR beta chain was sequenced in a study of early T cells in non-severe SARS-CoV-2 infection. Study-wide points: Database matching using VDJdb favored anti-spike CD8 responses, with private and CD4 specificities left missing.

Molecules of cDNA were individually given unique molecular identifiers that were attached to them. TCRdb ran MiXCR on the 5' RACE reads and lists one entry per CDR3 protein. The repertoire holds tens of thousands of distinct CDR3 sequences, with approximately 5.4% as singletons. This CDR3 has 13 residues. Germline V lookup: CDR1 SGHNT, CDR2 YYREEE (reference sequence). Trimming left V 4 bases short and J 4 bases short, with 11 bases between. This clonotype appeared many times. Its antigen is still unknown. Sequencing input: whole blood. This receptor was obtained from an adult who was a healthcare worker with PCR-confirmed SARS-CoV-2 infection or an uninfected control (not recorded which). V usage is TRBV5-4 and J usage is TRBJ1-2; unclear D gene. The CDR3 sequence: CASSEERIYGYTF. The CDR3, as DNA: TGTGCCAGCAGCGAGGAGAGGATCTATGGCTACACCTTC.